This TCR beta chain emerged from a study of cytomegalovirus exposure and HLA in healthy donors. Study conclusions and caveats: With later analysis, a missense DCLRE1C variant became linked to TCR beta V- and J-gene trimming.

For this clone: Its antigen remains unknown.

The PCR had 60 Vbeta and 13 Jbeta primers. The assay was immunoSEQ multiplex PCR, and TCRdb's table has in-frame clones only and misses some. Altogether roughly 150,000 clones are present, around 80% being singletons, with the ten largest covering about 2.5%. Healthy bone marrow donors supplied every sample. The sequence came from a male donor in good health and CMV-seronegative. Specimen: PBMCs.

Written as DNA, the CDR3 is TGTGCCAGCAGCTTGATAGGGGACACTGAAGCTTTCTTT. Translation gives CASSLIGDTEAFF. This chain uses TRBV5-5 with TRBJ1-1, with D possibly matching TRBD1 (5 bases). The CDR3 is 13 residues long. Trimming took 1 base from V and 3 from J, leaving 7 bases between them. CDR1 SGHKS and CDR2 YYEKEE come from the germline V gene (reference sequence).